Sequencing of this T cell receptor beta chain was carried out in a study of T cells in Graves' hyperthyroidism and ophthalmopathy. Study-level results: The majority of expanded thyroid clonotypes above 0.001 also appeared in blood.

This clonotype has just a few counts. As yet, its antigen is unknown. It was RNA transcripts that yielded the amplified TCR beta CDR3 regions. A first-round RT-PCR of the TCR CDR3 used the HTBI primer set. TCRdb processed the multiplex PCR reads anew with MiXCR; each CDR3 protein has one entry. The sample gives 550,000 to 850,000 distinct CDR3 sequences, approximately 19% of which show up once; over 15% is in the top ten. This CDR3 region has 12 residues. The V end lost 4 bases, the J end lost 8 bases, and 12 bases lay between the germline ends. Germline-derived CDR1 and CDR2 are DFQATT and SNEGSKA (reference sequence). Using approximately 10 ml of fresh peripheral blood, PBMCs were prepared.

J is TRBJ2-1 and V is TRBV20-1, with D unclear. The clonotype comes from a woman between 50 and 59 years old with Graves' hyperthyroidism that later progressed to Graves' ophthalmopathy. Input material: blood. The CDR3 DNA sequence: TGCAGTGCTACGGACCTCCTGGATGAGCAGTTCTTC. Translating gives CSATDLLDEQFF.